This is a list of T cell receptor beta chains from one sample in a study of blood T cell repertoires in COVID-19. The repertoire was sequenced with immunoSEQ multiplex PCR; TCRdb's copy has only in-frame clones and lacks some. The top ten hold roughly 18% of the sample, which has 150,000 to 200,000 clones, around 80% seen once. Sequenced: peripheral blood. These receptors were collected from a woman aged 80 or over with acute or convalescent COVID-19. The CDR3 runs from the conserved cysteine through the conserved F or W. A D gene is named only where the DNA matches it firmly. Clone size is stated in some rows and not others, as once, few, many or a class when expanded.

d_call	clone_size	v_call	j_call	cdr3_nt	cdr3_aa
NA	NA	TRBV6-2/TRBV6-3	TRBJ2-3	TGTGCCAGCAGTTACTTGTCCTCTGGGCCTACAGATACGCAGTATTTT	CASSYLSSGPTDTQYF
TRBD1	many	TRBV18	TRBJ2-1	TGTGCCAGCTCACGACAGGCCCCGGACAGGTTTTTGAATGAGCAGTTCTTC	CASSRQAPDRFLNEQFF
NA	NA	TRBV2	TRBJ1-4	TGTGCCAGCAGACTACAGGACGGTAATGAAAAACTGTTTTTT	CASRLQDGNEKLFF
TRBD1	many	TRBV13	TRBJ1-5	TGTGCCAGCAGTTACGGACAGGGTCAGCCCCAGCATTTT	CASSYGQGQPQHF
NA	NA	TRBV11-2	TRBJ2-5	TGTGCCAGCAGCTTAGTATTAGGGGACAAAGAGACCCAGTACTTC	CASSLVLGDKETQYF
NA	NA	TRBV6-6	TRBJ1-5	TGTGCCAGCAGAGAGGGGGGCAATCAGCCCCAGCATTTT	CASREGGNQPQHF
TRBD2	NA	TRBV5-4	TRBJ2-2	TGTGCCAGCAGCTTGGTAGCGGGAAGTACCGGGGAGCTGTTTTTT	CASSLVAGSTGELFF
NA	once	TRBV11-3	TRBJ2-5	TGTGCCAGCAGCTACCTACAGGGGACCCAGTACTTC	CASSYLQGTQYF
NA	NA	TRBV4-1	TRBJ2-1	TGCGCCAGCAGCTGGGAGGGGGTTTACAATGAGCAGTTCTTC	CASSWEGVYNEQFF
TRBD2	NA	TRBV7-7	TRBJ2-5	TGTGCTAGCAGCCAGGGACTAGCGGGGGGGGAGACCCAGTACTTC	CASSQGLAGGETQYF
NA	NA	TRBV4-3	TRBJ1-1	TGCGCCAGCAGCCAAGATGCGGCAGGGGACACTGAAGCTTTCTTT	CASSQDAAGDTEAFF
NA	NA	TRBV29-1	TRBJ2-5	TGCAGCGTTGCTAGGAGTCAAGAGACCCAGTACTTC	CSVARSQETQYF
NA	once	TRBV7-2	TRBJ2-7	TGTGCCAGCAGCACCCCGGGGGGCGCTTTTTACGAGCAGTACTTC	CASSTPGGAFYEQYF
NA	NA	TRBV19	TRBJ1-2	TGTGCCAGTAGTATAGGCCGCCGACAGAGCTATGGCTACACCTTC	CASSIGRRQSYGYTF
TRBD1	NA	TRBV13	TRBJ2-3	TGTGCCAGCAGCTTAGGGGACAGGGCCACAGATACGCAGTATTTT	CASSLGDRATDTQYF
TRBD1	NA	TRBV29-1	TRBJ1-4	TGCAGCGCCACAGGGGGCTTACGTGAAAAACTGTTTTTT	CSATGGLREKLFF
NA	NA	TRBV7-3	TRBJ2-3	TGTGCCAGCAGCTTGGCGCGGCGGGGCACAGATACGCAGTATTTT	CASSLARRGTDTQYF
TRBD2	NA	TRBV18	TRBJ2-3	TGTGCCAGCTCACCAGGACTAGCGGGAGTAACAGATACGCAGTATTTT	CASSPGLAGVTDTQYF
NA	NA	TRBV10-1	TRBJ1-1	TGCGCCAGCACCTCGGGCGGTGCGGCGGGTGAAGCTTTCTTT	CASTSGGAAGEAFF
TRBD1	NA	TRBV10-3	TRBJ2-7	TGTGCCATCAGTCTTGGACAGGGCTACGAGCAGTACTTC	CAISLGQGYEQYF
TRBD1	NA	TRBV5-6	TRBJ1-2	TGTGCCAGCAGCACGGACAGGGGAAACTATGGCTACACCTTC	CASSTDRGNYGYTF
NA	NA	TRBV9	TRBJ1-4	TGTGCCAGCAGCGTCAGGGAGGACACACCACTGTTTTTT	CASSVREDTPLFF
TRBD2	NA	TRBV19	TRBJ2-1	TGTGCCAGTAACTTCTTGGCGGGAGGTAGGAATGAGCAGTTCTTC	CASNFLAGGRNEQFF
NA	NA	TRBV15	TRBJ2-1	TGTGCCACCAGCAGAGATCGTGGGGCGGTAAATGAGCAGTTCTTC	CATSRDRGAVNEQFF
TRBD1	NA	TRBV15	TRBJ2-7	TGTGCCACCAGCAGAGGACAGGGAGACGACCACGAGCAGTACTTC	CATSRGQGDDHEQYF
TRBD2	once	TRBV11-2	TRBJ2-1	TGTGCCAGCAGCACGCTAGCGGGGGGGCTCGAGCAGTTCTTC	CASSTLAGGLEQFF
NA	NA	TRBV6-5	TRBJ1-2	TGTGCCAGCAGTTACTCTTACGACAGCTATGGCTACACCTTC	CASSYSYDSYGYTF
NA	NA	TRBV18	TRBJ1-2	TGTGCCAGCTCACAGCGGCAGGGGATTGGTGGCTACACCTTC	CASSQRQGIGGYTF
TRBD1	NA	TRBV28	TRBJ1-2	TGTGCCAGCAGGAACCAGGGGGGCTCGGGGGCTTGGGTCTATGGCTACACCTTC	CASRNQGGSGAWVYGYTF
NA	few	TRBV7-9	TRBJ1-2	TGTGCCAGCAGCTCTACAGGGTGGACAGGCTACACCTTC	CASSSTGWTGYTF
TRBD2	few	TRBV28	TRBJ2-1	TGTGCCAGTACTAGCGGAGGTCGGTATGAGCAGTTCTTC	CASTSGGRYEQFF
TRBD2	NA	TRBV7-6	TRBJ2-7	TGTGCCAGCAGCTTAGAACACGGACTAGCGGGAGCCTACGAGCAGTACTTC	CASSLEHGLAGAYEQYF
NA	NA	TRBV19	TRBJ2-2	TGTGCCAGTAGTGGGGCATCCGGGGAGCTGTTTTTT	CASSGASGELFF
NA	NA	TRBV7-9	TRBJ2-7	TGTGCCACCTCCTGGGACTCCCCCTCCGAGCAGTACTTC	CATSWDSPSEQYF
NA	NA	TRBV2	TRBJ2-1	TGTGCCAGCAGGGGTACCTCGAGCTTGAGGGATGAGCAGTTCTTC	CASRGTSSLRDEQFF
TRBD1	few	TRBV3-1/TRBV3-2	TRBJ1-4	TGTGCCAGCAGCGACAGGGCCAATGAAAAACTGTTTTTT	CASSDRANEKLFF
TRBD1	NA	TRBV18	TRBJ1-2	TGTGCCAGCTCACCGTCGGACAGGGAGGGCTACACCTTC	CASSPSDREGYTF
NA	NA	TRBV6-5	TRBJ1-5	TGTGCCACCTCGTTTCAGAGCAATCAGCCCCAGCATTTT	CATSFQSNQPQHF
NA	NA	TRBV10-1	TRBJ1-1	TGCGCCAGCAAACCAACAGGGAACACTGAAGCTTTCTTT	CASKPTGNTEAFF
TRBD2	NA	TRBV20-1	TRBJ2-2	TGCAGTGCTGGTGGACTAGCGGGAGCCCGGTTGAACACCGGGGAGCTGTTTTTT	CSAGGLAGARLNTGELFF
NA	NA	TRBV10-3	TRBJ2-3	TGTGCCATCAGTGAGTCGAGCTTGGGGGGGGGCAGAGATACGCAGTATTTT	CAISESSLGGGRDTQYF
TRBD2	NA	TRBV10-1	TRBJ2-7	TGCGCCAGCAGTGCTAGCGGAGGACTTTACGAGCAGTACTTC	CASSASGGLYEQYF